Presented here are 3 T cell receptor beta chains from one specimen sequenced in a study of PD-1 blockade in classical Hodgkin lymphoma. Profiling relied on immunoSEQ multiplex PCR, and the TCRdb table lists in-frame clones only, not all of them. The table includes around 27,000 clones, around 90% detected once. Documented time point: newly diagnosed, previously untreated cHL patient sample. Purification of CD4+ T cells from thawed PBMCs was achieved by magnetic negative selection. The specimen sequenced was CD4+ T cells from blood. The receptors were sampled from a human donor with classical Hodgkin lymphoma.

This sequence joins TRBV12-5 and TRBJ1-2; possibly TRBD1 for D (5 bases). Germline CDR1 is LGHNT and CDR2 is FRNRAP. CDR3 length: 13 residues. The V end lost 4 bases, the J end lost 4 bases, and 10 bases lay between the germline ends. CDR3 nucleotides: TGTGCTAGTGGTTCGTCAGGGCCCTATGGCTACACCTTC. It yields the protein CASGSSGPYGYTF.

The chain combines TRBV5-1 with TRBJ2-7; 7 bases map to TRBD1. CDR1 is SGHRS, CDR2 YFSETQ, per germline. CDR3 size: 13 residues. After removal of 4 bases from V and 2 bases from J, the junction contained 3 bases not matched to a gene. CDR3 bases: TGCGCCAGCAGCCCCGGGACAGCCTACGAGCAGTACTTC. As protein: CASSPGTAYEQYF.

This clone was found once. The gene calls are TRBV7-7 and TRBJ2-5; 11 positions agree with TRBD2. CDR3 size: 14 residues. Looked up from germline, CDR1 is SSHAT and CDR2 is FNYEAQ (reference sequence). V shed 5 bases and J 5 bases; nucleotides not matched to a gene: 4. The CDR3 coding sequence is TGTGCCAGCAGCCGGGGACTAGCGGCTGAGACCCAGTACTTC. Protein: CASSRGLAAETQYF.